This TCR beta chain was captured in a study of shared clonotypes between healthy human individuals (dated by TCRdb to 2020 to 2022). About the study as a whole: The cohort comprised a couple of women and a few men aged 18 to 49 years. Per donor, three plates each were used for CD4 naive and CD4 memory, two for CD8 naive, and one for CD8 memory. To estimate repertoire size and how much clonotypes are shared between individuals, the study performed deep sequencing of blood TCR repertoires from a few healthy adults. Libraries were prepared and TCR repertoires were sequenced by different laboratories using diverse techniques, in order to increase sequencing depth and limit assay-specific biases. Per donor, leukapheresis produced somewhere between about 0.8 and 9 billion PBMCs.

A note on this clone: Its antigen is unknown. No base-level quality is on record; no much larger clone is a single base apart.

General conclusions and limits of the study: Sampling was limited to blood, and TCR repertoires in tissue likely differ from TCR repertoires in blood. The genetic and exposure-history diversity represented was limited by the small number of donors. Based on pairwise subsampling, the degree of clonotype sharing among donors was expected to be affected by sequencing depth. Incomplete sequencing was indicated by rarefaction of sorted-subset datasets, despite the large sequencing depth. Approximately 4.8% of naive CD4, more than 3% of naive CD8, about 2.1% of memory CD4, and roughly 0.4% of memory CD8 clonotypes were shared across several donors. Larger estimated clonotype richness was generally found for naive subsets than for memory subsets. Compared with non-shared clonotypes, the clonotypes found in all four sorted-subset donors had higher generation probabilities.

The donors were healthy, HIV-negative adults who had no recently reported acute infections or vaccinations. All donors were Caucasian adults living in Nashville, Tennessee, USA. Magnetic negative selection was used to enrich CD4+ T cells, after which naive cells were positively selected on CD45RA and the negative fraction became the memory subset. After blood collection by leukapheresis, PBMCs were isolated using Ficoll-Histopaque density gradient centrifugation and then cryopreserved in the vapor phase of liquid nitrogen. Purity and quantity of every magnetically sorted T cell population were checked by analytical flow cytometry. Genomic DNA was isolated from every sorted fraction and measured by UV absorbance on a Nanodrop 2000c. Using the deep immunoSEQ assay, TCR CDR3 regions were amplified from genomic DNA by multiplex PCR. Genomic DNA extracted from each cell subset was distributed evenly over all wells of several immunoSEQ 96-well plates, and each plate served as one replicate. For sorted subsets, around 200 ng genomic DNA, equal to some 30,000 T cell genomes, was loaded into each replicate PCR. Purified libraries were quantified with a Qubit 3.0 fluorometer, sized on a Bioanalyzer 2100, and re-quantified with the KAPA Library Quantification kit. Every immunoSEQ 96-well plate was sequenced on a separate single-read 150-cycle Illumina NextSeq 550 flow cell. The published analysis was carried out like this. Because the immunoSEQ output held only junctional sequences and lacked quality scores, the filtering could not match the filtering applied to full-length reads. Sequences were annotated with PyIR, a Python wrapper for IgBLAST v1.9, and V/J genes and CDR3 were assigned using IMGT germline references. Any read was removed if the V/J assignment was weak (E-value above 1e-6), the CDR3 was missing, or the read contained stop codons, out-of-frame junctions, or ambiguous translated residues. V3J clonotypes were defined as sequences sharing the same inferred V gene, J gene, and CDR3 amino acid sequence. Percentage overlap between repertoires was computed as shared unique clonotypes divided by the size of the smaller repertoire. Richness of each repertoire was evaluated using RTK rarefaction, the Chao1 estimator, and Recon v2.1 estimates of unobserved clonotypes. Generation probabilities were computed with OLGA for all TCRbeta clonotypes obtained by the gDNA method from several donors. TCRdb limited this immuneACCESS table to in-frame rearrangements with V and J called. A share of clones is missing; checked studies link under half to unresolved V genes, and the rest is unexplained. That table supplies the V and J calls and clone size; D and trimming were determined from the DNA. The sample profile shows about 710,000 clones; approximately 73% of them were found once. Of the sample, 1.5% to 2% falls within the top ten clones.

Sequenced: memory CD4+ T cells sorted from blood. This specimen's cell subset or site label, per the study, means: CD45RA-negative fraction. This TCR derives from a woman in her thirties in good health.

This receptor carries the CDR3 CASSEKPPGQGAGTGELFF. Read as DNA, the sequence is TGCGCCAGCAGCGAAAAGCCACCGGGACAGGGGGCAGGGACCGGGGAGCTGTTTTTT. This sequence uses TRBV5-1 and TRBJ2-2, and 12 bases in between align with TRBD1. Based on the germline V gene, the CDR1 and CDR2 sequences are SGHRS and YFSETQ. CDR3 length: 19 amino acids, cysteine to phenylalanine. Only CDR3 DNA remains: 57 bases, in frame from the first base. Germline trimming: 4 bases from V, 5 bases from J; junction bases outside gene matches: 15.